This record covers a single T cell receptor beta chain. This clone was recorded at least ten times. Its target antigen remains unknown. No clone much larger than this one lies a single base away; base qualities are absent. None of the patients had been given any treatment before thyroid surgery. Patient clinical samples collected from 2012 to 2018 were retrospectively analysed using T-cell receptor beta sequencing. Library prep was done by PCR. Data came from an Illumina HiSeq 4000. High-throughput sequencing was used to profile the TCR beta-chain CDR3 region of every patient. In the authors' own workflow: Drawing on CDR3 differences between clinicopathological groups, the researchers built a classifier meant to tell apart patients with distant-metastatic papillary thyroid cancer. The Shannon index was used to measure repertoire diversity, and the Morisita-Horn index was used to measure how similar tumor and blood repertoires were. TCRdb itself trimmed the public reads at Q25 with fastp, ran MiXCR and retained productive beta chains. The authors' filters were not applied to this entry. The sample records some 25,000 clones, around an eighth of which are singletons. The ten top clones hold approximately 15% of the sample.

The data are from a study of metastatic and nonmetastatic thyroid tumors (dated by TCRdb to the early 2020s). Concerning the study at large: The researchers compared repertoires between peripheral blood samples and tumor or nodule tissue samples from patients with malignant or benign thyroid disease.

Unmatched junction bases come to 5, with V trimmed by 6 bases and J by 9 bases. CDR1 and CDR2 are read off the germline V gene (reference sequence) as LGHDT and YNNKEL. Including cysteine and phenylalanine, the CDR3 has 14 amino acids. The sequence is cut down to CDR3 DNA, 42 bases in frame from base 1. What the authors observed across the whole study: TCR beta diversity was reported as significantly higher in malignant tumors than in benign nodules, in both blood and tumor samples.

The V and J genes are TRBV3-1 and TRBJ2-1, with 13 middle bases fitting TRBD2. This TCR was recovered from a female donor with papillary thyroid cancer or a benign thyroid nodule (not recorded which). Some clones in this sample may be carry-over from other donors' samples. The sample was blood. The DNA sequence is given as TGTGCCAGCAGACTAGCGGGAGGGCCGGGTGAGCAGTTCTTC. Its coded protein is CASRLAGGPGEQFF.